This TCR beta chain is drawn from a study of blood T cells in healthy people across ages. PCR was performed a second time for about 6 to 12 cycles using a sample-barcoded 5' primer and a J-beta primer mix. A single record per CDR3 protein comes from TCRdb applying MiXCR to the 5' RACE reads. The repertoire holds about 500,000 distinct CDR3 sequences, with around 24% as singletons. The CDR3 is 17 amino acids. Germline V CDR1 and CDR2: DFQATT, SNEGSKA (reference sequence). In regard to this clonotype: Its ends do not fully match the called genes, so a read error is possible.

This sample was shared with a second study, whose subject was T cells of mothers and their children.

Sequenced material: blood. This chain links TRBV20-1 with TRBJ1-4, with TRBD1 identical over 7 bases. This TCR derives from a boy between 10 and 17 years old in good health. The CDR3 coding sequence is TGCAGTGCGAGAGCCGGAGGGACAGCCGGGGGAAATGAAAAACTGTTTTTT. As protein: CSARAGGTAGGNEKLFF.